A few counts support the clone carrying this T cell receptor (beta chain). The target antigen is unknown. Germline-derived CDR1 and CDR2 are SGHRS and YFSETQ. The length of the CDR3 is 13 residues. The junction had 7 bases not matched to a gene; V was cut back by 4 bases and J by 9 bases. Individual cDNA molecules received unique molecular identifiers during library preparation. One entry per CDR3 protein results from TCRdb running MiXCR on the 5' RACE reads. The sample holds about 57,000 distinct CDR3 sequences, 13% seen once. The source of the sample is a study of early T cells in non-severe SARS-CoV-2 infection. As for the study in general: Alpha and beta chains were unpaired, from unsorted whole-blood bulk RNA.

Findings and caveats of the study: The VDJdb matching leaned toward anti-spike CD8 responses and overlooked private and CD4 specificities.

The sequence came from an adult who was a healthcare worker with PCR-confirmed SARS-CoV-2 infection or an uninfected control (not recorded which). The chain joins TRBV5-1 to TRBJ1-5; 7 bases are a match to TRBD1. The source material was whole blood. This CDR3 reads CASSVDRLGPQHF. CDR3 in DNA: TGCGCCAGCAGCGTGGACAGGTTGGGGCCCCAGCATTTT.